What follows are 23 T cell receptor beta chains derived from one specimen sequenced in a study of cytomegalovirus exposure and HLA in healthy donors. Data came from immunoSEQ multiplex PCR; TCRdb stores just in-frame clones and leaves some out. The repertoire holds some 150,000 clones, with around nine tenths as singletons. The sequenced sample was PBMCs. The source is a man in his late teens or twenties in good health and CMV-seropositive.

This chain uses TRBV2 with TRBJ1-2, with D perhaps TRBD1 (6 bases). The CDR3 loop spans 15 amino acids. Looked up from germline, CDR1 is SNHLY and CDR2 is FYNNEI. With 10 bases removed from V and 7 bases from J, the gap between germline ends came to 25 bases. CDR3 in DNA: TGTGCCACAAAAGCAACGGTCGCCCGGGGGGCTGGCTACACCTTC. It is translated as CATKATVARGAGYTF. Together with reference TRBV2 and TRBJ1-2, the CDR3 gives the full variable domain: EPEVTQTPSHQVTQMGQEVILRCVPISNHLYFYWYRQILGQKVEFLVSFYNNEISEKSEIFDDQFSVERPDGSNFTLKIRSTKLEDSAMYFCATKATVARGAGYTFGSGTRLTVV.

V usage is TRBV19 and J usage is TRBJ1-4; 7 bases map to TRBD1. This CDR3 contains 17 residues. Germline V gene lookup returns CDR1 LNHDA and CDR2 SQIVND (reference sequence). V lost 1 base, J lost 4 bases, and 9 bases stayed unmatched. The CDR3 region has the DNA TGTGCCAGTAGTATAGCGGCAGGGGGATCGGATAATGAAAAACTGTTTTTT. Translating gives CASSIAAGGSDNEKLFF.

The chain links TRBV7-3 to TRBJ2-7; maybe TRBD2 (6 bases). V lost 5 bases and J lost 0, with 11 bases in between. CDR1 SGHTA and CDR2 FQGTGA come from the germline V gene. The CDR3 runs 14 residues. CDR3 nucleotide sequence: TGTGCCAGCAGCCCCGGGAGTAGCTCCTACGAGCAGTACTTC. It translates to CASSPGSSSYEQYF. Full variable domain (missing parts from reference TRBV7-3 and TRBJ2-7): GAGVSQTPSNKVTEKGKYVELRCDPISGHTALYWYRQSLGQGPEFLIYFQGTGAADDSGLPNDRFFAVRPEGSVSTLKIQRTERGDSAVYLCASSPGSSSYEQYFGPGTRLTVT.

V usage is TRBV6-5 and J usage is TRBJ2-7; D not certain. CDR1 MNHEY and CDR2 SVGAGI come from the germline V gene. The CDR3 contains 12 residues. V gave up 8 bases and J gave up 2 bases, with 10 bases separating them. DNA for the CDR3: TGTGCCAGCGGATCAGGCCCCTACGAGCAGTACTTC. It yields the protein CASGSGPYEQYF.

The chain employs TRBV18 and TRBJ2-2; D ambiguous. CDR3 length equals 16 residues. Trimming cost V 6 bases and J 5 bases, with 19 bases left between them. Germline V gene lookup returns CDR1 KGHSH and CDR2 LQKENI. The CDR3 sequence is CASSPLPPPQTGELFF. Here the CDR3 DNA reads TGTGCCAGCTCGCCTCTACCCCCCCCGCAAACCGGGGAGCTGTTTTTT.

The chain combines TRBV9 with TRBJ1-4; D uncertain. This CDR3 is 15 amino acids long. Germline CDR1 and CDR2: SGDLS and YYNGEE. V lost 7 bases and J 0 bases, leaving 13 bases between the germline ends. The CDR3: CASDYYGATNEKLFF. DNA for the CDR3: TGTGCCAGCGACTACTACGGGGCAACTAATGAAAAACTGTTTTTT.

The rearrangement joins TRBV9 to TRBJ2-1; D is unclear. V shed 5 bases and J shed 2 bases, with 14 bases lying between them. The V gene's germline CDR1 is SGDLS and CDR2 YYNGEE. The CDR3 covers 15 residues. CDR3 sequence reads: CASSATVPAYNEQFF. The CDR3 nucleotides are TGTGCCAGCAGTGCTACGGTGCCCGCCTACAATGAGCAGTTCTTC.

The chain links TRBV19 to TRBJ2-2; TRBD1 matches at 7 bases. The CDR3 length is 14 residues. Germline V lookup: CDR1 LNHDA, CDR2 SQIVND (reference sequence). Unmatched junction bases numbered 7, after V lost 7 bases and J lost 5 bases. CDR3 loop: CASTIRGQTGELFF. The CDR3, as DNA: TGTGCCAGTACGATTAGGGGGCAAACCGGGGAGCTGTTTTTT.

J is TRBJ1-1 and V is TRBV19, with TRBD1 matching over 7 bases. CDR1 is LNHDA and CDR2 is SQIVND in the germline V gene (reference sequence). V gave up 4 bases and J gave up 5 bases; unmatched junction bases: 10. There are 15 residues in the CDR3. The CDR3 protein is CASSRSGGRKTEAFF. CDR3 in DNA: TGTGCCAGTAGTAGATCAGGGGGTCGGAAAACTGAAGCTTTCTTT.

The V and J genes are TRBV19 and TRBJ2-7, with 9 nucleotides matching TRBD2. The V gene end was trimmed by 5 bases and the J gene end by 0 bases; junction bases not matched to a gene: 5. The CDR3 length is 15 residues. Germline V gene data show CDR1 as LNHDA and CDR2 as SQIVND (reference sequence). CDR3 loop: CASSGPSGASYEQYF. In DNA, the CDR3 is TGTGCCAGTAGTGGCCCTAGCGGGGCCTCCTACGAGCAGTACTTC.

As DNA, the CDR3 is TGCAGCGTGATACCCGGGACTAGCGGGAGGATGCAGTTCTTC. Translating it yields CSVIPGTSGRMQFF. The chain recombines TRBV29-1 with TRBJ2-1, with 15 bases that match TRBD2. The germline V gene encodes CDR1 SQVTM and CDR2 ANQGSEA. The junction had 9 bases not matched to a gene; V was cut back by 6 bases and J by 12 bases. The CDR3 totals 14 residues.

CDR3 DNA sequence: TGTGCCAGCAGCTGGGACAGGACTTCGGGCATTCAGTACTTC. This codes for CASSWDRTSGIQYF. The chain recombines TRBV7-9 with TRBJ2-4, with 8 bases aligning to TRBD1. The CDR3 is made up of 14 amino acids. Germline V CDR1 and CDR2: SEHNR, FQNEAQ (reference sequence). The trim removed 4 bases at V and 9 bases at J, leaving 8 bases unmatched.

J is TRBJ1-1 and V is TRBV13; D is possibly TRBD1 (5 bases). This CDR3 comprises 15 residues. Looked up from germline, CDR1 is PRHDT and CDR2 is FYEKMQ (reference sequence). Deletions cut 4 bases from V and 1 base from J, with 13 bases between. CDR3 amino acids: CASSSGGAGNTEAFF. The CDR3, as DNA: TGTGCCAGCAGCTCGGGAGGGGCGGGGAACACTGAAGCTTTCTTT.

The chain employs TRBV9 and TRBJ2-1, with 7 nucleotides matching TRBD2. The V gene end was trimmed by 7 bases and the J gene end by 2 bases; junction bases not matched to a gene: 0. Germline values: CDR1 SGDLS, CDR2 YYNGEE. The CDR3 totals 12 residues. CDR3 DNA sequence: TGTGCCAGCGGGAGGGCCTACAATGAGCAGTTCTTC. Translation: CASGRAYNEQFF.

The chain couples TRBV5-6 to TRBJ2-2, with D possibly matching TRBD2 (6 bases). The CDR3 is made up of 17 amino acids. V lost 4 bases and J lost 3, with 19 bases in between. From germline, CDR1 is SGHDT and CDR2 YYEEEE. CDR3 DNA: TGTGCCAGCAGCCCGCCGCCCGGGTGGGGGGACACCGGGGAGCTGTTTTTT. This sequence encodes CASSPPPGWGDTGELFF.

This clone showed up just once. The chain employs TRBV12-5 and TRBJ2-1; no clear D gene. CDR3 length: 13 amino acids. Germline CDR1 reads LGHNT; CDR2 reads FRNRAP. Trimming pared 1 base from V and 5 bases from J, leaving 6 bases between. For the CDR3, the DNA is TGTGCTAGTGGTTTGGGGCAGAACAATGAGCAGTTCTTC. Protein sequence: CASGLGQNNEQFF.

The rearrangement uses TRBV7-8 and TRBJ2-2; TRBD1 might be the D (6 bases). This CDR3 contains 16 residues. V gave up 5 bases and J gave up 0 bases, with 13 bases separating them. The V gene's germline CDR1 is SGHVS and CDR2 FQNEAQ. CDR3 nucleotides: TGTGCCAGCAGCCGACAGGCGGACGCGAACACCGGGGAGCTGTTTTTT. It codes for CASSRQADANTGELFF.

V gene TRBV11-2 combines with J gene TRBJ1-6; 7 bases map to TRBD1. CDR1 SGHAT and CDR2 FQNNGV come from the germline V gene. This CDR3 contains 14 residues. Trimming removed 4 bases from V and 3 bases from J; junction bases left unmatched: 0. DNA for the CDR3: TGTGCCAGCAGCTGGACAGGCTATAATTCACCCCTCCACTTT. Protein sequence: CASSWTGYNSPLHF.

The V gene is TRBV6-6, the J gene TRBJ2-5; tentatively, D is TRBD2 (5 bases). Trimming took 11 bases from V and 5 from J, leaving 15 bases between them. The length of the CDR3 is 12 residues. Per germline, CDR1 MNHNY and CDR2 SVGAGI (reference sequence). The DNA for the CDR3 is TGTGCCGGACGCGGGTTGGAGGAGACCCAGTACTTC. Translated, it gives CAGRGLEETQYF.

There are a few counts of this clone. J is TRBJ1-2 and V is TRBV5-6, with 10 bases that match TRBD1. The germline gives CDR1 SGHDT, CDR2 YYEEEE. This CDR3 contains 14 residues. V dropped 4 bases and J dropped 7; count of bases not matched to a gene: 7. The CDR3 here is CASSPGTGAGGYTF. The CDR3 DNA sequence: TGTGCCAGCAGCCCCGGGACAGGGGCTGGTGGCTACACCTTC. The full variable domain, rest sourced from reference TRBV5-6 and TRBJ1-2, is DAGVTQSPTHLIKTRGQQVTLRCSPKSGHDTVSWYQQALGQGPQFIFQYYEEEERQRGNFPDRFSGHQFPNYSSELNVNALLLGDSALYLCASSPGTGAGGYTFGSGTRLTVV.

The chain carries TRBV11-2 and TRBJ1-1, with a weak D call TRBD1 (6 bases). V gave up 5 bases and J gave up 4 bases, with 20 bases separating them. The CDR3 consists of 16 residues. Germline lookup yields CDR1 SGHAT and CDR2 FQNNGV. The CDR3 DNA is TGTGCCAGCAGCAAGGCGGGGGCGCATGATGGCACTGAAGCTTTCTTT. Translated, it gives CASSKAGAHDGTEAFF.

V and J are TRBV6-1 and TRBJ2-7; 10 bases align to TRBD1. Germline loops: CDR1 MNHNS, CDR2 SASEGT. Trimming removed 1 base from V and 6 bases from J; junction bases left unmatched: 9. The CDR3 loop spans 16 amino acids. The CDR3 loop is CASSEGWTGGPSEQYF. The CDR3 DNA reads as TGTGCCAGCAGTGAAGGGTGGACAGGGGGACCCTCCGAGCAGTACTTC.

This clone was seen just once. V and J are TRBV20-1 and TRBJ2-7; D possibly corresponds to TRBD1 (6 bases). Trimming cost V 5 bases and J 3 bases, with 8 bases left between them. The germline V gene has CDR1 DFQATT and CDR2 SNEGSKA (reference sequence). The CDR3 spans 11 residues. CDR3 region: CSAYRDYEQYF. The DNA of the CDR3 is TGCAGTGCTTACAGGGACTACGAGCAGTACTTC.